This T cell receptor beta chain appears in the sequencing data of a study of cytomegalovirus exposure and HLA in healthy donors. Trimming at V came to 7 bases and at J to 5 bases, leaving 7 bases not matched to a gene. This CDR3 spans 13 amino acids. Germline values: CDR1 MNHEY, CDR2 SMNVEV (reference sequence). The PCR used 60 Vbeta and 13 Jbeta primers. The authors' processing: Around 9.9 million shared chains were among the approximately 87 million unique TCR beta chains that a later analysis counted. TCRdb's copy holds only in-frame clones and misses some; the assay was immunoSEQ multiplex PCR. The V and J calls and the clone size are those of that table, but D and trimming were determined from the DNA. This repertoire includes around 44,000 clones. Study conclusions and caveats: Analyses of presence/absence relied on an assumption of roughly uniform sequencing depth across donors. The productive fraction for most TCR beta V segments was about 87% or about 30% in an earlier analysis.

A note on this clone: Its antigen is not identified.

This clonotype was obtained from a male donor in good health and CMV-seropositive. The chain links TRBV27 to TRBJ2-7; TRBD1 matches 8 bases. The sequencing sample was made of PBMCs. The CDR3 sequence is CASKLTGVHEQYF. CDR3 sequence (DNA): TGTGCCAGCAAGCTGACAGGGGTTCACGAGCAGTACTTC.